This TCR beta chain was recovered during a study of prognosis after radiotherapy for stage I lung cancer. Study in general: None of the non-small cell lung cancer patients was considered medically operable. No patients got concurrent therapy with stereotactic body radiotherapy.

Study findings and constraints: Reportedly, TRBV and TRBJ gene usage differed by presence of metastases in patients.

The genomic DNA TCR beta CDR3 region underwent two rounds of multiplex PCR. Primers specific to each TRBV and TRBJ gene were used in first-round PCR. Second-round PCR relied on universal primers. One entry per CDR3 protein, called by TCRdb with MiXCR from the multiplex PCR reads. The table lists 31,000 or so distinct CDR3 sequences, about 40% of them singletons. With 7 bases removed from V and 6 bases from J, the gap between germline ends came to 19 bases. CDR1 is MNHNS, CDR2 SASEGT, per germline. The length of the CDR3 is 14 residues. A note on this clonotype: Its antigen remains unknown. A far larger clone is a single base away, which makes a read error likely.

Sequences were derived from PBMCs, sampled before or after stereotactic body radiation therapy (not recorded which). This TCR derives from a donor over 45 with non-small cell lung cancer. This chain uses TRBV6-1 with TRBJ2-7, with unresolved D. The CDR3: CASNYNDKSGEQYF. CDR3 nucleotide sequence: TGTGCCAGCAATTACAATGACAAATCGGGCGAGCAGTACTTC.